This TCR beta chain was observed in a study of blood T cell repertoires in COVID-19. Background on the study: Sample material is recorded as cDNA or gDNA derived from T cells, B-cell-depleted T cells, or PBMCs.

Original handling: Researchers report that nucleated cell counts were estimated from reference gene primer amplification. Assay: immunoSEQ multiplex PCR; the TCRdb copy retains only in-frame clones and omits some. V, J and clone size were drawn from that table, and D and trimming were deduced from the DNA. The sample yields about 440,000 clones, approximately 90% seen once. The Seattle patients, enrolled during active infection, were followed longitudinally. The length of the CDR3 is 13 residues. V lost 6 bases to trimming and J lost 4 bases; unmatched junction nucleotides: 7. Germline CDR1 is SQVTM and CDR2 is ANQGSEA.

This sequence originates from a woman aged 45-65 years with COVID-19, enrolled during active disease. The chain recombines TRBV29-1 with TRBJ1-1; 8 positions match TRBD1. Sequencing input: peripheral blood. Written as DNA, the CDR3 is TGCAGCGTCCCGGACAGGGCGGGCACTGAAGCTTTCTTT. Protein product: CSVPDRAGTEAFF. The variable domain in full, completed from reference TRBV29-1 and TRBJ1-1, reads SAVISQKPSRDICQRGTSLTIQCQVDSQVTMMFWYRQQPGQSLTLIATANQGSEATYESGFVIDKFPISRPNLTFSTLTVSNMSPEDSSIYLCSVPDRAGTEAFFGQGTRLTVV.